This record covers a single T cell receptor beta chain. The participants were between roughly 18 and 100 years old and came from about two dozen US areas. Donors in Cohort 3 counted as recovered after two negative PCRs, clearance, or symptom resolution. This entry belongs to a study of blood T cell repertoires in COVID-19. For the study at large: Samples came from the United States, Italy and Spain, spanning acute and convalescent COVID-19.

Methods used by the authors: How many nucleated cells were present was estimated from reference gene primer amplification. TCRdb keeps only in-frame clones here, not all; method: immunoSEQ multiplex PCR. The V and J calls and clone size come from that table; D and trimming were worked out from the DNA. This table has about 440,000 clones, 90% appearing once. The clonotype was recovered from a man younger than 35 who had recovered from COVID-19. The specimen was PBMCs or T cells enriched from blood (not recorded which).

In DNA, the CDR3 is TGTGCCAGCATTGGCTACCTAGACGAGCAGTACTTC. Translating gives CASIGYLDEQYF. This chain uses TRBV6-5 with TRBJ2-7; D ambiguous. V was shortened by 7 bases and J by 5 bases, with 12 bases between the two germline ends. CDR1 MNHEY and CDR2 SVGAGI come from the germline V gene. The CDR3 is made up of 12 amino acids.